Listed below are T cell receptor beta chains from one sample, sequenced in a study of blood T cells in healthy people across ages. Using its own MiXCR run on the 5' RACE reads, TCRdb lists one record per CDR3 protein. The sample lists about 1.1 million distinct CDR3 sequences, around two fifths occurring once. Sequenced material: blood. These receptors all come from a man between 18 and 35 years old in good health. Each CDR3 is given with its conserved first and last residue. A D gene is named only where the DNA matches it firmly. Expanded clones get a size class; other rows say once, few or many, or leave the size out.

V	size	J	D	DNA	CDR3
TRBV6-5	few	TRBJ2-7	TRBD2	TGTGCCAGCAGTTACGAGACTAGCGGGGCTTCCTACGAGCAGTACTTC	CASSYETSGASYEQYF
TRBV4-1	-	TRBJ2-2	-	TGCGCCAGCAGACCTCGGACGGTTACCGGGGAGCTGTTTTTT	CASRPRTVTGELFF
TRBV5-1	-	TRBJ2-7	-	TGCGCCAGCAGCTTGGGTGTTTTTGGCTCCTACGAGCAGTACTTC	CASSLGVFGSYEQYF
TRBV12-3/TRBV12-4	-	TRBJ1-1	-	TGTGCCACTCGACGGACCTCATCGAACACTGAAGCTTTCTTT	CATRRTSSNTEAFF
TRBV12-3/TRBV12-4	-	TRBJ2-3	-	TGTGCCAGCAAGTTAGAAGATACGCAGTATTTT	CASKLEDTQYF
TRBV7-2	-	TRBJ1-2	TRBD1	TGTGCCAGCAGCCCCATGACAGGGGGTAACTATGGCTACACCTTC	CASSPMTGGNYGYTF
TRBV4-3	few	TRBJ2-2	-	TGCGCCAGCAGGAACAGTGGGAACACCGGGGAGCTGTTTTTT	CASRNSGNTGELFF
TRBV6-1	-	TRBJ2-7	TRBD1	TGTGCCAGCACCTACCGGGACAGTAATACCTACGGGCAGTACTTC	CASTYRDSNTYGQYF
TRBV6-2/TRBV6-3	-	TRBJ2-1	-	TGTGCCAGCAGTTACTTGGAGGGGCTATACAATGAGCAGTTCTTC	CASSYLEGLYNEQFF
TRBV6-5	-	TRBJ2-3	-	TGTGCCAGTACCTCTGGCGGTGGCACAGATACGCAGTATTTT	CASTSGGGTDTQYF
TRBV6-6	-	TRBJ2-3	-	TGTGCCAGCAGTTACCCCCTATCAGGGACTAGCACAGATACGCAGTATTTT	CASSYPLSGTSTDTQYF
TRBV12-3/TRBV12-4	-	TRBJ2-7	-	TGTGCCAGCAGTTTTGGGGGGGGGGGCTCCTACAATGAGCAGTACTTC	CASSFGGGGSYNEQYF
TRBV7-2	-	TRBJ1-2	TRBD1	TGTGCCGGCAGACCCGGGACAGGGTCGCACTATGGCTACACCTTC	CAGRPGTGSHYGYTF
TRBV11-2	-	TRBJ2-1	-	TGTGCCAGCAGCTTAGACGTAGGACAGAAAGAGACCCAGTTCTTC	CASSLDVGQKETQFF
TRBV7-9	-	TRBJ2-1	-	TGTGCCAGCAGCCCGCCCTCCGGGGACAATGAGCAGTTCTTC	CASSPPSGDNEQFF
TRBV7-2	-	TRBJ2-1	TRBD2	TGTGCCAGCAGCTTGGCGGGGGTAAACTACAATGAGCAGTTCTTC	CASSLAGVNYNEQFF
TRBV10-3	-	TRBJ1-1	-	TGTGCCATCAGGGCAGGGGTCGGGACGAGAAACACTGAAGCTTTCTTT	CAIRAGVGTRNTEAFF
TRBV20-1	-	TRBJ1-5	-	TGCAGTGCTAGTATCCCGGGGGAGATCCAGCCCCAGCATTTT	CSASIPGEIQPQHF
TRBV11-2	few	TRBJ1-1	-	TGTGCCAGCGTAAGAGGGCGGGTGAGCACTGAAGCTTTCTTT	CASVRGRVSTEAFF
TRBV2	-	TRBJ2-2	TRBD2	TGTGCCAGCGGGGGGGTCGACTCAAGGGCCGGGGAGCTGTTTTTT	CASGGVDSRAGELFF
TRBV27	-	TRBJ2-3	-	TGTGCCAGCAGTTTAAGGGGAAGGGGCACAGATACGCAGTTTTTT	CASSLRGRGTDTQFF
TRBV25-1	-	TRBJ2-5	-	TGTGCCAGCAGACTTCCTCGGGTGGGGGAGTGGGAAGAGACCCAGTACTTC	CASRLPRVGEWEETQYF
TRBV6-1	few	TRBJ1-1	-	TGTGCCAGCAGTGCAAATGGGCGAGCTTTCTTT	CASSANGRAFF